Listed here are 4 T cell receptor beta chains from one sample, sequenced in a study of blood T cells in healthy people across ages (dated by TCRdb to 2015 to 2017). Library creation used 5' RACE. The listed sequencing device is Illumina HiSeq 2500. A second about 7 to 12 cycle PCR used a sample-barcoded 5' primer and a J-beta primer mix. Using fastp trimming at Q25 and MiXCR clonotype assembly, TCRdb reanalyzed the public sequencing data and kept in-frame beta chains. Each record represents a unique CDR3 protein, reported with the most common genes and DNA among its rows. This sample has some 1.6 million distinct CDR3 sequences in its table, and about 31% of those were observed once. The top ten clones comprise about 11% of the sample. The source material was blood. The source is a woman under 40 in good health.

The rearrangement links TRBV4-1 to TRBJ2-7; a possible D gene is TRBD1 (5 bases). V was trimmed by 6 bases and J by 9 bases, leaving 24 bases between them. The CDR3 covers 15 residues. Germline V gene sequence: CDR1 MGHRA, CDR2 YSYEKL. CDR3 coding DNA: TGCGCCAGCAGTCACCCAGGGATTCTTCCCCAGGGGCAGTACTTC. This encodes CASSHPGILPQGQYF.

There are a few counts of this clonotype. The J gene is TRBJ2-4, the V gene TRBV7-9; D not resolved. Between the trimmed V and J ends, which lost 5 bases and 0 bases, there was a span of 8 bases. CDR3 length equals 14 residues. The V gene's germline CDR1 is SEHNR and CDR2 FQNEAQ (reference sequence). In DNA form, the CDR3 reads TGTGCCAGCAGCGCCAAACTAGCCAAAAACATTCAGTACTTC. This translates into CASSAKLAKNIQYF.

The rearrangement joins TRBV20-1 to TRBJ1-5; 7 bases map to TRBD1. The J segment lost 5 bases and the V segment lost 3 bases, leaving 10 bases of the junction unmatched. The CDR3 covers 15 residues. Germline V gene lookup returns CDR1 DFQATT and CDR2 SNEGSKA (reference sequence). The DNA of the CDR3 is TGCAGTGCTAGTATCACCAGGGGGTACCATCAGCCCCAGCATTTT. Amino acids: CSASITRGYHQPQHF.

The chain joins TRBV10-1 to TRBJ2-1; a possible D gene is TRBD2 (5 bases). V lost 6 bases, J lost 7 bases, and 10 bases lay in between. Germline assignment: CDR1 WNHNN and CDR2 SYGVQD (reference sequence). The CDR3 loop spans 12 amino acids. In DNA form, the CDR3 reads TGCGCCAGCAGGGGCTCGGGGAATGAGCAGTTCTTC. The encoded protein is CASRGSGNEQFF.